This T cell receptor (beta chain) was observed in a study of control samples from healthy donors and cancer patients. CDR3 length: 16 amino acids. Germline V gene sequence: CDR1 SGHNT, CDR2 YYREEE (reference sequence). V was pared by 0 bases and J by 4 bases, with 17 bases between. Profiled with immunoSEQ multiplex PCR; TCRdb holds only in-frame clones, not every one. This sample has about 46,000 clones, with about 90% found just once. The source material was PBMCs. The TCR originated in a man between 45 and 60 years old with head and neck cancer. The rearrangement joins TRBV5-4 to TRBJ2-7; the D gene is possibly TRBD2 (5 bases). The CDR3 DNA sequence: TGTGCCAGCAGCTTGGGAGTGGCTAGCAGCCGATACGAGCAGTACTTC. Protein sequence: CASSLGVASSRYEQYF. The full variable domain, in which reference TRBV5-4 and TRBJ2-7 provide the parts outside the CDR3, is ETGVTQSPTHLIKTRGQQVTLRCSSQSGHNTVSWYQQALGQGPQFIFQYYREEENGRGNFPPRFSGLQFPNYSSELNVNALELDDSALYLCASSLGVASSRYEQYFGPGTRLTVT.